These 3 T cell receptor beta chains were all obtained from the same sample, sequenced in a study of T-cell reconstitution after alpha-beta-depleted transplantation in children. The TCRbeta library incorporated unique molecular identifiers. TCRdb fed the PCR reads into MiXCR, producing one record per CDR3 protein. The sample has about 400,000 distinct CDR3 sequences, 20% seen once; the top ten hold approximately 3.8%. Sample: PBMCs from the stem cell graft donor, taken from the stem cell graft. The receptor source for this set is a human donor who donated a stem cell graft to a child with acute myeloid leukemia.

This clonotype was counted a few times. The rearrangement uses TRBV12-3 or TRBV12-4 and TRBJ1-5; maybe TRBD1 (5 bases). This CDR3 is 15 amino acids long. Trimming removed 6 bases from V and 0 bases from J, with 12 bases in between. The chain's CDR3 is CASSLRTSSNQPQHF. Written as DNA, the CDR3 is TGTGCCAGCAGCCTCCGGACAAGTAGCAATCAGCCCCAGCATTTT.

CDR3 sequence reads: CASSLVLAGGVSYNEQFF. The DNA for the CDR3 is TGTGCCAGCAGCTTAGTTCTAGCGGGAGGGGTCTCCTACAATGAGCAGTTCTTC. V usage is TRBV11-2 and J usage is TRBJ2-1, with 12 bases lining up with TRBD2. V shed 1 base, J shed 0 bases, and the junction held 4 bases outside the gene matches. From germline, CDR1 is SGHAT and CDR2 FQNNGV. The CDR3 has 18 amino acids. The full variable domain, with the rest looked up from reference TRBV11-2 and TRBJ2-1, is EAGVAQSPRYKIIEKRQSVAFWCNPISGHATLYWYQQILGQGPKLLIQFQNNGVVDDSQLPKDRFSAERLKGVDSTLKIQPAKLEDSAVYLCASSLVLAGGVSYNEQFFGPGTRLTVL.

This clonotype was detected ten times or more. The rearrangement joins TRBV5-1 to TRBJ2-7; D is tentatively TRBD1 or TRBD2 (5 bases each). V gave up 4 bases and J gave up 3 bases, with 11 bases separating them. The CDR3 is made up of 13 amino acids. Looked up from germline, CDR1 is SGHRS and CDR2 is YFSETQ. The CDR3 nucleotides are TGCGCCAGCAGCGTGGAGGACAACTACGAGCAGTACTTC. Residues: CASSVEDNYEQYF.